These T cell receptor beta chains were read from a single sample in a study of CD4+ T cells in melanoma. Some clones are missing from TCRdb's copy, which holds only in-frame ones; the method was immunoSEQ multiplex PCR. Here the sample spans around 50,000 clones, roughly nine tenths being singletons. Sequences were obtained from peripheral blood. The receptors come from a human donor with melanoma. CDR3s include the opening cysteine and the closing phenylalanine or tryptophan. A D gene is named only where the DNA matches it firmly. Part of the rows lack a size; the others show once, few, many or a class for expanded clones.

TRBV11-2	TRBD1	TRBJ2-7	NA	TGTGCCAGCAGCTCACACCGACAGGGGTGGCGCGAGCAGTACTTC	CASSSHRQGWREQYF
TRBV19	NA	TRBJ1-1	NA	TGTGCCAGTACTCGGGCGTCGGGCACTGAAGCTTTCTTT	CASTRASGTEAFF
TRBV27	NA	TRBJ2-1	once	TGTGCCAGCAGTTTAAGGGGGACGCTAGCTCTCAATGAGCAGTTCTTC	CASSLRGTLALNEQFF
TRBV2	NA	TRBJ2-1	few	TGTGCCAGCAGTGAAGGAGGGTACAATGAGCAGTTCTTC	CASSEGGYNEQFF
TRBV7-3	NA	TRBJ1-3	NA	TGTGCCAGCAGCTTATCAGCTGGAAACACCATATATTTT	CASSLSAGNTIYF
TRBV6-6	NA	TRBJ1-1	NA	TGTGCCAGCAGTTACTCGAAGGGAGTTGAAGCTTTCTTT	CASSYSKGVEAFF
TRBV7-9	NA	TRBJ2-7	NA	TGTGCCAGCAGCTTATCCCTCGCAAACGAGCAGTACTTC	CASSLSLANEQYF
TRBV19	NA	TRBJ2-1	NA	TGTGCCAGTACGTGGGAGGGGGCGCGGAATGAGCAGTTCTTC	CASTWEGARNEQFF
TRBV27	TRBD1	TRBJ1-5	NA	TGTGCCAGCAGTTTAAGGGGACAGGGGGCCCATCAGCCCCAGCATTTT	CASSLRGQGAHQPQHF
TRBV27	NA	TRBJ2-7	once	TGTGCCAGCAGTGAGACAGGCGTTAGGGAGCAGTACTTC	CASSETGVREQYF
TRBV6-9	NA	TRBJ1-1	once	TGTGCCAGCAGTTATTCGTTAAGGGGTGGAAGGAACACTGAAGCTTTCTTT	CASSYSLRGGRNTEAFF
TRBV11-2	NA	TRBJ1-5	NA	TGTGCCAGCAGCCGACCCGGTCAGCCCCAGCATTTT	CASSRPGQPQHF
TRBV2	TRBD1	TRBJ2-3	NA	TGTGCCAGCACGCGACCAGGGGGCGATACGCAGTATTTT	CASTRPGGDTQYF
TRBV2	TRBD1	TRBJ1-1	NA	TGTGCCAGCAGGCAGGGGGCGTACGATGGTGAAGCTTTCTTT	CASRQGAYDGEAFF
TRBV2	NA	TRBJ1-1	NA	TGTGCCAGCTTAAGAGCGAACACTGAAGCTTTCTTT	CASLRANTEAFF
TRBV5-6	TRBD1	TRBJ2-2	NA	TGTGCCAGCAGCTTGGGTGCAGGGGGCAGGTGGGCCGGGGAGCTGTTTTTT	CASSLGAGGRWAGELFF
TRBV9	TRBD2	TRBJ2-2	NA	TGTGCCAGCAGCGTAAGGACTAGCGGGGGATACACCGGGGAGCTGTTTTTT	CASSVRTSGGYTGELFF
TRBV18	NA	TRBJ2-3	NA	TGTGCCAGCTCACCAAATGGACAGACTAGCACAGATACGCAGTATTTT	CASSPNGQTSTDTQYF
TRBV4-1	TRBD1	TRBJ2-1	NA	TGCGCCAGCAGCCAAGAATTCAGGGGGCGCAGGAATGAGCAGTTCTTC	CASSQEFRGRRNEQFF
TRBV7-9	TRBD1	TRBJ1-4	NA	TGTGCCAGCAGAAGCGGACAGGGAGCTGAAAAACTGTTTTTT	CASRSGQGAEKLFF
TRBV7-8	TRBD2	TRBJ2-6	NA	TGTGCCAGCAGCCGAAACTACGGGACTAGGTATCGGACTGGGGCCAACGTCCTGACTTTC	CASSRNYGTRYRTGANVLTF
TRBV5-1	TRBD1	TRBJ2-5	NA	TGCGCCAGCAGCCGACAGGGGGAGACCCAGTACTTC	CASSRQGETQYF
TRBV30	NA	TRBJ2-6	NA	TGTGCCTGGACCCACGAGCCCGGTGAAGGGGCCAACGTCCTGACTTTC	CAWTHEPGEGANVLTF
TRBV5-4	NA	TRBJ2-5	NA	TGTGCCAGCAGACCTCAGGGTGGGCAAGAGACCCAGTACTTC	CASRPQGGQETQYF
TRBV27	TRBD2	TRBJ2-3	NA	TGTGCCAGCAGTTTACTCTCCCGACTAGCGGGGGGCACAGATACGCAGTATTTT	CASSLLSRLAGGTDTQYF
TRBV2	NA	TRBJ1-1	NA	TGTGCCAGCAGTAGAAACAGCTACCGGGCAAAGATGAACACTGAAGCTTTCTTT	CASSRNSYRAKMNTEAFF
TRBV7-3	TRBD2	TRBJ2-3	NA	TGTGCCAGCAGCTTAAGCCCCGGGAGGGCAGATACGCAGTATTTT	CASSLSPGRADTQYF
TRBV7-6	NA	TRBJ1-1	NA	TGTGCCAGCAGCTCCGCCGAGAACACTGAAGCTTTCTTT	CASSSAENTEAFF
TRBV7-6	NA	TRBJ2-5	NA	TGTGCCAGCAGCTTATCTCCGTCGGGGGCCGTACAAGAGACCCAGTACTTC	CASSLSPSGAVQETQYF
TRBV5-5	TRBD1	TRBJ1-1	NA	TGTGCCAGCAGGTTACAGGGGGTGGGTGTTGCTGAAGCTTTCTTT	CASRLQGVGVAEAFF
TRBV25-1	NA	TRBJ2-5	NA	TGTGCCAGCAGTGAAGAGGGGACGGGAGAACAAGAGACCCAGTACTTC	CASSEEGTGEQETQYF
TRBV14	TRBD1	TRBJ2-7	NA	TGTGCCAGCAGCCAAGAAAACACTCCCGGGACAGGGAGCGAGCAGTACTTC	CASSQENTPGTGSEQYF
TRBV6-5	NA	TRBJ2-7	NA	TGTGCCAGCCACGGGGTGGGCGGGTACGAGCAGTACTTC	CASHGVGGYEQYF
TRBV7-2	NA	TRBJ2-1	NA	TGTGCCAGCAGCTCTGGTAGGTCCAATGAGCAGTTCTTC	CASSSGRSNEQFF
TRBV7-2	TRBD2	TRBJ2-7	once	TGTGCCAGCAGCTCCCAGCGGGGGACCTACGAGCAGTACTTC	CASSSQRGTYEQYF
TRBV14	NA	TRBJ1-6	NA	TGTGCCAGCAGCTTCAGAGGACACGGGACCCCCATTGATTCACCCCTCCACTTT	CASSFRGHGTPIDSPLHF
TRBV2	TRBD1	TRBJ2-3	few	TGTGCCAGCAGGGGGACAGCTACAGATACGCAGTATTTT	CASRGTATDTQYF
TRBV7-2	TRBD1	TRBJ1-5	NA	TGTGCCAGCAGCCCGGGAGCCAGGGGGCAGCCCCAGCATTTT	CASSPGARGQPQHF
TRBV12-5	TRBD1	TRBJ1-1	NA	TGTGCTAGTGGTTTGGTGAATGGACAGGTGAACACTGAAGCTTTCTTT	CASGLVNGQVNTEAFF
TRBV4-1	NA	TRBJ1-1	NA	TGCGCCAGCAGCCAAGATGAGGGGCAAGTTGGAGCTTTCTTT	CASSQDEGQVGAFF
TRBV18	NA	TRBJ1-2	few	TGTGCCAGCTCACCCATGGTTACGGGGGGCGACGGCTACACCTTC	CASSPMVTGGDGYTF
TRBV6-5	NA	TRBJ1-4	once	TGTGCCAGCAGGGGGGCAGTTGGCGTCAGTGAAAAACTGTTTTTT	CASRGAVGVSEKLFF
TRBV10-3	NA	TRBJ1-5	few	TGTGCCATCAGTCAACCGGGGTATCAGCCCCAGCATTTT	CAISQPGYQPQHF
TRBV14	NA	TRBJ1-2	once	TGTGCCAGCAGCCAAGAACTCCTCACCGGCTACACCTTC	CASSQELLTGYTF
TRBV2	TRBD1	TRBJ2-5	NA	TGTGCCAGCAGCCCCAGGGACAGGGCAGGGGAGACCCAGTACTTC	CASSPRDRAGETQYF
TRBV5-1	NA	TRBJ2-7	NA	TGCGCCAGCAGCTTCGGCAGAGCCTACGAGCAGTACTTC	CASSFGRAYEQYF
TRBV27	NA	TRBJ2-2	NA	TGTGCCAGCAGTCGGACCGGGGGAGGCACCGGGGAGCTGTTTTTT	CASSRTGGGTGELFF
TRBV28	NA	TRBJ1-1	NA	TGTGCCAGCAGTTTAGGGGCCCGTGGGGACACTGAAGCTTTCTTT	CASSLGARGDTEAFF